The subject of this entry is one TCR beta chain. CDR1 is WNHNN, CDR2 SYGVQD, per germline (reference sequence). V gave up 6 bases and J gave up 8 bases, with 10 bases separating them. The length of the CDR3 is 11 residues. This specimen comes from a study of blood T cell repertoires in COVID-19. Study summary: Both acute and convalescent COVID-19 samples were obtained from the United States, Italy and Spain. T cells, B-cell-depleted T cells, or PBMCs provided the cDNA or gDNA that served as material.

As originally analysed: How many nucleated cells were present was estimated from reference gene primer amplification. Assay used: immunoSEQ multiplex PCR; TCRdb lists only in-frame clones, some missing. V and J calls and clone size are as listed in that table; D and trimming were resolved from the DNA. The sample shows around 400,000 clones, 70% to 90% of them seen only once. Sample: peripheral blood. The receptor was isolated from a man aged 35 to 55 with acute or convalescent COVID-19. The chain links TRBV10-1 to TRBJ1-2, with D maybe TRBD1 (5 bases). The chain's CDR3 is CASRAGRGYTF. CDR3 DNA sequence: TGCGCCAGCAGGGCAGGGCGAGGCTACACCTTC.